This TCR beta chain was retrieved from a study of T cells in Graves' hyperthyroidism and ophthalmopathy. The wider study: Peripheral blood samples were taken at initial diagnosis, prior to any treatment.

This clonotype was counted many times. What it binds is unknown. Absence of ophthalmopathy progression within 18 months defined stable Graves' hyperthyroidism. Amplified regions were TCR beta CDR3 sequences from RNA transcripts. The TCR CDR3 first-round RT-PCR relied on the HTBI primer set. TCRdb ran MiXCR on the multiplex PCR reads and lists one entry per CDR3 protein. This sample has approximately 740,000 distinct CDR3 sequences; less than 15% occur once, and the top ten carry 10%. Whole-study results and caveats: It was a median about 6.5 months before onset that the model predicted ophthalmopathy.

This clonotype originated in a woman aged 18-29 years with Graves' hyperthyroidism. Sequencing input: blood.

CDR3 nucleotides: TGTGCCAGCAGCCAAGACTTGACGGGAGAAGCTTTCTTT. This codes for CASSQDLTGEAFF. V is TRBV3-1 and J is TRBJ1-1; D remains unclear. The CDR3 spans 13 residues. V dropped 0 bases and J dropped 8 bases, with 10 bases sitting between them. The germline V gene encodes CDR1 LGHDT and CDR2 YNNKEL (reference sequence).